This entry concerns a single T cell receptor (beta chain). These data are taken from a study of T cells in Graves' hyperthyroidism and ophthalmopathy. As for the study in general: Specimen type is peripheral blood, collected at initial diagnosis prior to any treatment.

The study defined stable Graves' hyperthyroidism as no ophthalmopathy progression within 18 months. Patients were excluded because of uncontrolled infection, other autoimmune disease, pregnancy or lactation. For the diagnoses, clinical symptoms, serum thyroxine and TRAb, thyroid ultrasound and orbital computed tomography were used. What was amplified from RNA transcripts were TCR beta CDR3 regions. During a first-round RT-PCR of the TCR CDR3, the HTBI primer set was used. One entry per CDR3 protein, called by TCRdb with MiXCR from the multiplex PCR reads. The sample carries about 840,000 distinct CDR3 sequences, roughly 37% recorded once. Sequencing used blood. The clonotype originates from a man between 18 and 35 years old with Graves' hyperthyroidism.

CDR3 in amino acids: CASSLMDRATNEKLFF. CDR3 DNA: TGTGCCAGCAGTTTAATGGATAGAGCAACTAATGAAAAACTGTTTTTT. The chain links TRBV12-3 or TRBV12-4 to TRBJ1-4; D unresolved. The V and J ends lost 2 bases and 0 bases respectively, with 10 bases between them. The CDR3 has 16 residues.